This paragraph covers one T cell receptor (beta chain) sequence. Its matching antigen is unknown. The data were produced by immunoSEQ multiplex PCR, yet TCRdb's version contains in-frame clones alone and is incomplete. The repertoire holds around 120,000 clones, about 85% seen once, with approximately 2.6% in the top ten. This sample is drawn from a study of T cell responses to AZD1222 COVID-19 vaccine. General study points: Spike-specific TCR breadth and depth both grew after two AZD1222 doses. The peak T cell response came first, and repertoires were sampled only after it. Of spike-specific TCRs, nearly half reportedly target regions left unmutated in variants. Clonal diversity was possibly underestimated, and white British individuals and females predominated among donors.

Per germline, CDR1 LGHNA and CDR2 YNFKEQ. There are 16 residues in the CDR3. V lost 4 bases to trimming and J lost 9 bases, with 25 bases between them. The clonotype originates from an adult who received the AZD1222 COVID-19 vaccine. The specimen comprised peripheral blood, sampled 28 days after the second AZD1222 dose. This chain uses TRBV4-2 with TRBJ2-7; possibly TRBD1 for D (5 bases). CDR3 sequence reads: CASSPSGIQFRTGQYF. The DNA for the CDR3 is TGTGCCAGCAGCCCTTCAGGGATTCAGTTTAGGACGGGGCAGTACTTC.